A single T cell receptor beta chain is shown here with its context. Its specificity is not known. At least 6 million PBMCs were isolated per sample. The sample comes from a study of blood T cells in healthy people across ages. V gave up 0 bases and J gave up 2 bases; unmatched junction bases: 7. The CDR3 consists of 18 residues. In germline, CDR1 is LGHDT, CDR2 YNNKEL (reference sequence). Using a J-beta primer mix together with a sample-barcoded 5' primer, a second PCR was run for roughly 7 to 12 cycles. TCRdb called the 5' RACE reads again in MiXCR, with one record for every CDR3 protein. The sample gives about 1.8 million distinct CDR3 sequences, around 48% of which show up once; 2.1% is in the top ten. Study outcomes and limitations: Estimated diversity across one million T cells was deemed an underestimate. With unsorted PBMCs, a conclusive comparison of naive versus antigen-experienced cells was not possible. No one knew whether donors had CMV, which possibly confounded expanded clonotype changes.

The source is a woman aged 35 to 49 in good health. The chain couples TRBV3-1 to TRBJ2-1; the match to TRBD2 covers 10 bases. Input material: blood. CDR3 region: CASSQELAGKKTYNEQFF. The CDR3 DNA is TGTGCCAGCAGCCAAGAACTAGCGGGGAAAAAGACCTACAATGAGCAGTTCTTC.